This T cell receptor (beta chain) was observed in a study of cytomegalovirus exposure and HLA in healthy donors. About the research overall: Early on, a data release was issued that held 65 million to 100 million unique TCRs from HLA-typed donors.

Germline assignment: CDR1 LNHDA and CDR2 SQIVND (reference sequence). Germline trimming cut 7 bases from V and 4 bases from J; bases unmatched to any gene: 15. The CDR3 contains 16 residues. PCR used 60 Vbeta primers and 13 Jbeta primers. Repertoires were generated with immunoSEQ multiplex PCR, while TCRdb's copy carries only in-frame clones and drops some. The data show about 160,000 clones, approximately 80% seen once. This sequence originates from a male donor in good health and CMV-seropositive. Sequenced sample: PBMCs. The genes are TRBV19 and TRBJ1-2, with 7 nucleotides matching TRBD1. The CDR3 region has the DNA TGTGCCAGTACACCTCTTTCCGGGACAGCGTCCTATGGCTACACCTTC. Amino acids: CASTPLSGTASYGYTF.